This is a list of T cell receptor beta chains from one sample in a study of radiation and T cells in renal cell carcinoma. Profiling relied on immunoSEQ multiplex PCR, and the TCRdb table lists in-frame clones only, not all of them. The sample has about 130,000 clones, about 88% seen once. The sequencing used blood, collected from a patient whose treatment included radiotherapy and nephrectomy. The receptors were sampled from a woman aged 45 to 65 with renal cell carcinoma. Both conserved end residues are part of each CDR3. The D gene is left open where the match is weak. Clone size is given for some rows only: seen once, a few or many times, or a class if the clone is expanded.

TGTGCCAGCAGCTTAGCGTATGGGACAGGGGCTAACTATGGCTACACCTTC	CASSLAYGTGANYGYTF	TRBD1	-	TRBV7-9	TRBJ1-2
TGCAGCGTTGGGGCAGGGGGGAACACTGAAGCTTTCTTT	CSVGAGGNTEAFF	TRBD1	-	TRBV29-1	TRBJ1-1
TGCGCCAGCAGCTTCGGGACTAGCGGGGCGTACGAGCAGTACTTC	CASSFGTSGAYEQYF	TRBD2	-	TRBV5-1	TRBJ2-7
TGTGCCTACAATGTCGGGACAGGGGGTCTGGGTGGCTACACCTTC	CAYNVGTGGLGGYTF	TRBD1	-	TRBV30	TRBJ1-2
TGTGCCAGCACCTACGGACAGCCTCTGAACACTGAAGCTTTCTTT	CASTYGQPLNTEAFF	-	-	TRBV5-6	TRBJ1-1
TGCAGCGTGGGGTCGGGCAGTAATGAAAAACTGTTTTTT	CSVGSGSNEKLFF	-	few	TRBV29-1	TRBJ1-4
TGTGCCAGCAGTCGGTGGACCTCTAATTCACCCCTCCACTTT	CASSRWTSNSPLHF	-	few	TRBV6-4	TRBJ1-6
TGTGCCAGCGCCCCCTCGGGGGGCATGGATACGCAGTATTTT	CASAPSGGMDTQYF	-	-	TRBV6-1	TRBJ2-3
TGCGCCAGCAGCTTGGTTCGGAGCCCCTACAATGAGCAGTTCTTC	CASSLVRSPYNEQFF	-	-	TRBV5-1	TRBJ2-1
TGTGCCAGCAGCTCCGACACCGAGGAGCTGTTTTTT	CASSSDTEELFF	-	-	TRBV7-3	TRBJ2-2